One sample yielded the 14 T cell receptor beta chains listed below, sequenced in a study of technical replicates of blood from a handful of donors (TCRdb year 2017). The library was prepared using the immunoSEQ multiplex PCR assay. This immuneACCESS table, as held by TCRdb, lists in-frame sequences with V and J called but not all clones. Of the missing ones, under half trace to an unresolved V gene in checked studies; the others have no known cause. A total of approximately 60,000 clones appear in this sample, around 87% of them only once. The ten largest clones represent 4.5% to 6% of the sample. The sequenced sample was PBMCs. The receptors shown here come from a human donor in good health. Some clones in this sample may be carry-over from other donors' samples.

The rearrangement uses TRBV2 and TRBJ2-1; no reliable D call. The V and J ends lost 7 bases and 6 bases respectively, with 19 bases between them. The V gene's germline CDR1 is SNHLY and CDR2 FYNNEI. The CDR3 extends over 15 amino acids. For the CDR3, the DNA is TGTGCCAGCACCCTAGACCGAGTCTTCGTCAATGAGCAGTTCTTC. Encoded protein: CASTLDRVFVNEQFF.

The genes are TRBV4-2 and TRBJ1-3; D remains ambiguous. The CDR3 consists of 16 residues. In germline, CDR1 is LGHNA, CDR2 YNFKEQ. V was pared by 0 bases and J by 2 bases, with 11 bases between. CDR3 sequence reads: CASSQENRQAGNTIYF. The CDR3 bases are TGTGCCAGCAGCCAAGAGAATCGACAAGCTGGAAACACCATATATTTT.

The chain recombines TRBV18 with TRBJ1-1; the D is unclear. V was shortened by 3 bases and J by 3 bases, with 14 bases between the two germline ends. Germline CDR1 reads KGHSH; CDR2 reads LQKENI. The CDR3 covers 15 residues. CDR3 sequence: CASSPNLARDTEAFF. The DNA for the CDR3 is TGTGCCAGCTCACCTAACCTAGCCCGAGACACTGAAGCTTTCTTT.

The chain employs TRBV29-1 and TRBJ2-1; TRBD2 matches 8 bases. Trimming at V came to 7 bases and at J to 6 bases, leaving 11 bases not matched to a gene. Germline CDR1 and CDR2: SQVTM and ANQGSEA. This CDR3 has 14 amino acids. The CDR3 nucleotides are TGCAGCGCCATAGCGGGATGGGGGGGCAATGAGCAGTTCTTC. Translation gives CSAIAGWGGNEQFF.

The V call is TRBV19, the J call TRBJ2-2; 9 positions match TRBD1. The V gene's germline CDR1 is LNHDA and CDR2 SQIVND (reference sequence). Unmatched junction bases numbered 8, after V lost 8 bases and J lost 7 bases. The CDR3 covers 14 residues. The CDR3 bases are TGTGCCAGTCTGGACAGGGGATTTGACGGGGAGCTGTTTTTT. It is translated as CASLDRGFDGELFF.

This chain uses TRBV11-2 with TRBJ2-3; D gene unclear. This CDR3 spans 11 amino acids. In germline, CDR1 is SGHAT, CDR2 FQNNGV. Deletions cut 5 bases from V and 7 bases from J, with 7 bases between. The chain's CDR3 is CASSPQNTQYF. The DNA for the CDR3 is TGTGCCAGCAGCCCCCAAAATACGCAGTATTTT.

V usage is TRBV11-2 and J usage is TRBJ2-7; possibly TRBD2 for D (6 bases). From germline, CDR1 is SGHAT and CDR2 FQNNGV. V gave up 5 bases and J gave up 0 bases, with 20 bases separating them. The CDR3 is 17 amino acids. Here the CDR3 reads CASSPRLGGGSSYEQYF. DNA of the CDR3: TGTGCCAGCAGCCCCCGGTTGGGTGGGGGGAGCTCCTACGAGCAGTACTTC.

The genes are TRBV7-2 and TRBJ1-2; maybe TRBD1 (6 bases). The V end lost 1 base, the J end lost 7 bases, and 19 bases lay between the germline ends. Per germline, CDR1 SGHTA and CDR2 FQGNSA. The CDR3 has 16 residues. Here the CDR3 DNA reads TGTGCCAGCAGCTTAGGGTTTAGCGGGGGGCGGGTTGGCTACACCTTC. Amino acids: CASSLGFSGGRVGYTF.

This clone was detected a few times. V usage is TRBV11-2 and J usage is TRBJ1-1, with a tentative D call TRBD1 (6 bases). V was trimmed by 5 bases and J by 4 bases, leaving 20 bases between them. The CDR3 spans 16 residues. Germline values: CDR1 SGHAT, CDR2 FQNNGV. The CDR3 loop reads CASSPGQYKRSTEAFF. CDR3 nucleotide sequence: TGTGCCAGCAGCCCGGGACAATATAAACGTAGCACTGAAGCTTTCTTT.

The table lists this clone with a count of one. The chain uses TRBV14 and TRBJ2-1; 9 nucleotides line up with TRBD2. V shed 3 bases, J shed 3 bases, and the junction held 6 bases outside the gene matches. CDR1 is SGHDN, CDR2 FVKESK, per germline. The CDR3 runs 16 residues. The CDR3 DNA sequence: TGTGCCAGCAGCCACGGCTTAGCGGGAGTCTACAATGAGCAGTTCTTC. Translating gives CASSHGLAGVYNEQFF.

V is TRBV11-2 and J is TRBJ1-1; 9 bases are shared with TRBD1. Per the germline V gene, CDR1 is SGHAT and CDR2 is FQNNGV. V lost 5 bases, J lost 5 bases, and 6 bases stayed unmatched. The CDR3 has 14 amino acids. CDR3 region: CASSPDRGRTEAFF. CDR3 bases: TGTGCCAGCAGCCCGGACAGGGGTCGGACTGAAGCTTTCTTT.

The chain is built from TRBV6-6 and TRBJ2-7; TRBD2 might be the D (5 bases). Germline CDR1 is MNHNY and CDR2 is SVGAGI (reference sequence). The CDR3 runs to 14 residues. V was pared by 0 bases and J by 5 bases, with 11 bases between. The CDR3 DNA reads as TGTGCCAGCAGTTACTCTACTAGGAATAACGAGCAGTACTTC. It translates to CASSYSTRNNEQYF.

The chain employs TRBV5-5 and TRBJ2-5; a weak D match, TRBD1 (5 bases). V was cut by 1 base and J by 5 bases, with 15 bases left in between. The CDR3 has 15 amino acids. Germline V gene lookup returns CDR1 SGHKS and CDR2 YYEKEE (reference sequence). As DNA, the CDR3 is TGTGCCAGCAGCTTGAGAGACAGCCCGAGGGAGACCCAGTACTTC. It translates to CASSLRDSPRETQYF.

The chain recombines TRBV7-6 with TRBJ1-6; 7 bases map to TRBD1. Per the germline V gene, CDR1 is SGHVS and CDR2 is FNYEAQ. V trimming: 4 bases; J trimming: 9 bases; junction bases outside the gene matches: 6. The CDR3 extends over 14 amino acids. This CDR3 is CASSSTGVGSPLHF. The CDR3 region has the DNA TGTGCCAGCAGCTCAACAGGGGTGGGTTCACCCCTCCACTTT.